The 8 T cell receptor beta chains below all came from one sample that was sequenced in a study of PD-L1 blockade in urothelial cancer. Using immunoSEQ multiplex PCR, the repertoire was profiled, and TCRdb retains in-frame clones only, with some absent. The sample includes 50,000 to 65,000 clones, about 86% seen only once; the top ten take 2.9%. Sequences were derived from PBMCs, sampled around atezolizumab (anti-PD-L1) treatment. The source is a man aged 50 to 60 with urothelial cancer.

The chain joins TRBV6-5 to TRBJ1-2, with D possibly TRBD1 on 6 matching bases. CDR3 length: 14 residues. The germline V gene encodes CDR1 MNHEY and CDR2 SVGAGI. Trimming took off 6 bases at V and 4 bases at J, with 15 bases between the two ends. CDR3 sequence reads: CASRRDNALYGYTF. The CDR3 nucleotides read TGTGCCAGCAGAAGGGACAACGCCCTCTATGGCTACACCTTC.

The V gene is TRBV6-5, the J gene TRBJ2-7; 9 nucleotides line up with TRBD1. CDR3 length equals 14 residues. V was pared by 6 bases and J by 1 base, with 4 bases of the junction left unmatched. Germline CDR1 and CDR2: MNHEY and SVGAGI. CDR3 sequence: CASSTGTGSYEQYF. Written as DNA, the CDR3 is TGTGCCAGCAGCACAGGGACAGGGTCCTACGAGCAGTACTTC.

V and J are TRBV2 and TRBJ1-1; TRBD1 is a possible D gene (6 bases). The CDR3 is 13 residues long. Germline V gene data show CDR1 as SNHLY and CDR2 as FYNNEI. V was clipped by 7 bases and J by 5 bases, with 14 bases between them. The CDR3 DNA is TGTGCCAGCAAGGGCCGAGGGGGTACTGAAGCTTTCTTT. It specifies CASKGRGGTEAFF.

The chain joins TRBV4-2 to TRBJ1-5; maybe TRBD1 (5 bases). Germline CDR1 LGHNA, CDR2 YNFKEQ. The CDR3 extends over 16 amino acids. V was cut by 2 bases and J by 0 bases, with 11 bases left in between. Here the CDR3 reads CASSQQPGYSNQPQHF. The CDR3 DNA follows: TGTGCCAGCAGCCAACAACCAGGGTATAGCAATCAGCCCCAGCATTTT.

The genes are TRBV5-1 and TRBJ1-2, with 10 positions matching TRBD1. Germline trimming cut 3 bases from V and 4 bases from J; bases unmatched to any gene: 3. Germline loops: CDR1 SGHRS, CDR2 YFSETQ. The CDR3 loop spans 14 amino acids. This CDR3 reads CASSWDRGPYGYTF. CDR3 nucleotide sequence: TGCGCCAGCAGCTGGGACAGGGGTCCCTATGGCTACACCTTC.

The chain couples TRBV28 to TRBJ1-5; no definite D call. Germline-derived CDR1 and CDR2 are MDHEN and SYDVKM. Trimming took off 8 bases at V and 3 bases at J, with 11 bases between the two ends. The CDR3 spans 13 residues. The CDR3 here is CASATPDNQPQHF. CDR3 nucleotides: TGTGCCAGCGCGACTCCGGACAATCAGCCCCAGCATTTT.

This chain joins TRBV5-1 and TRBJ2-7; 13 bases match TRBD2. The CDR3 has 15 amino acids. The ends lost 3 bases at V and 3 bases at J; junction bases unmatched: 3. Germline V CDR1 and CDR2: SGHRS, YFSETQ. CDR3 sequence: CASSSGLAGFYEQYF. The CDR3 coding sequence is TGCGCCAGCAGCTCGGGACTAGCGGGATTCTACGAGCAGTACTTC.

The V and J genes are TRBV6-6 and TRBJ2-3; a possible D gene is TRBD2 (6 bases). Trimming removed 4 bases from V and 1 base from J, with 15 bases in between. Looked up from germline, CDR1 is MNHNY and CDR2 is SVGAGI (reference sequence). The CDR3 has 16 amino acids. The CDR3 protein is CASSLSTSGRTDTQYF. The CDR3 DNA sequence: TGTGCCAGCAGTTTATCCACCAGCGGGCGCACAGATACGCAGTATTTT.